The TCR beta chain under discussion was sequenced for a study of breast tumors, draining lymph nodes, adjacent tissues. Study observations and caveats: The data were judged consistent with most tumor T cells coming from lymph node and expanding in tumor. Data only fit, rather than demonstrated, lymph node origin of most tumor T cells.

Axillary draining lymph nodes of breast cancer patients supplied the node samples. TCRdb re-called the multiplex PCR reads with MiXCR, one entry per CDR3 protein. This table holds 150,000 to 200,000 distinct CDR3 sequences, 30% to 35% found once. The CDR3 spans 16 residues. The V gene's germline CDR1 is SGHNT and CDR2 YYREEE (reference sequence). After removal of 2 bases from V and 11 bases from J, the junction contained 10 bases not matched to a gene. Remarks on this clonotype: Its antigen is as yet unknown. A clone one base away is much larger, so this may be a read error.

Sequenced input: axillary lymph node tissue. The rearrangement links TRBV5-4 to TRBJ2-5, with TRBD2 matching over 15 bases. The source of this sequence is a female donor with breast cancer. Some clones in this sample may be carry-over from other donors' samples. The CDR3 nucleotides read TGTGCCAGCAGCTTTAGGACTAGCGGGAGGGTAAGTGAGCAGTACTTC. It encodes CASSFRTSGRVSEQYF.